These 24 T cell receptor beta chains originate from one sample sequenced in a study of blood T cells in healthy people across ages. A second PCR, run for about 7 to 11 cycles, used a sample-barcoded 5' primer plus a J-beta primer mix. A single record per CDR3 protein comes from TCRdb applying MiXCR to the 5' RACE reads. The table records some 760,000 distinct CDR3 sequences, approximately 25% of them present only once. The same sample was also used in a study of T cells of mothers and their children.

Material: blood. Source of these receptors: a boy younger than 18 in good health.

This clonotype was detected a few times. The CDR3 region has the DNA TGTGCCATCAGTTGGGAACTGCAAACTGAAGCTTTCTTT. Translation gives CAISWELQTEAFF. This chain uses TRBV10-3 with TRBJ1-1; no clear D gene. This CDR3 is built from 13 residues. The germline V gene encodes CDR1 ENHRY and CDR2 SYGVKD. V lost 5 bases, J lost 5 bases, and 12 bases lay in between.

The chain employs TRBV7-2 and TRBJ2-5, with D tentatively TRBD2 (5 bases). Near its end, the DNA agrees better with TRBJ2-1, so the J call may be wrong. The CDR3 consists of 13 residues. Germline V gene sequence: CDR1 SGHTA, CDR2 FQGNSA. The CDR3 protein is CASSPGRRDEQFF. CDR3 coding DNA: TGTGCCAGCAGCCCGGGCCGGCGGGATGAGCAGTTCTTC.

This clonotype was picked up a small number of times. The gene calls are TRBV27 and TRBJ2-7; the match to TRBD2 covers 8 bases. V gave up 0 bases and J gave up 3 bases; unmatched junction bases: 4. The germline V gene has CDR1 MNHEY and CDR2 SMNVEV (reference sequence). The CDR3 length is 15 residues. The CDR3: CASSLSSGDVYEQYF. DNA of the CDR3: TGTGCCAGCAGTTTATCTAGCGGGGACGTCTACGAGCAGTACTTC.

A few counts support this clonotype. The rearrangement uses TRBV4-3 and TRBJ2-5; possibly TRBD1 or TRBD2 for D (5 bases each). The DNA end favors TRBJ2-1, so the J call may be wrong. Germline CDR1 reads LGHNA; CDR2 reads YSLEER. CDR3 length: 16 amino acids. The CDR3 region is CASSLDTQTTYNEQFF. For the CDR3, the DNA is TGCGCCAGCAGCCTGGACACCCAGACTACCTACAATGAGCAGTTCTTC.

This clonotype was observed a handful of times. J is TRBJ2-1 and V is TRBV5-1; possibly TRBD1 or TRBD2 for D (5 bases each). This CDR3 is built from 15 residues. Trimming removed 4 bases from V and 3 bases from J, with 14 bases in between. CDR1 is SGHRS and CDR2 is YFSETQ in the germline V gene. The CDR3 is CASSGGGMDYNEQFF. In nucleotides, the CDR3 is TGCGCCAGCAGCGGTGGGGGAATGGACTACAATGAGCAGTTCTTC.

The V and J genes are TRBV2 and TRBJ2-3; TRBD2 matches 8 bases. There are 14 residues in the CDR3. J was trimmed by 5 bases and V by 2 bases; bases with no gene match: 3. Germline assignment: CDR1 SNHLY and CDR2 FYNNEI. The CDR3 nucleotides are TGTGCCAGCAGTGAACAGCGGGGGAAAGATACGCAGTATTTT. Residues: CASSEQRGKDTQYF.

This clonotype was counted a few times. This sequence joins TRBV7-8 and TRBJ2-1; D gene ambiguous. The CDR3 has 14 amino acids. CDR1 and CDR2 from the germline V gene are SGHVS and FQNEAQ. Trimming left V 0 bases short and J 4 bases short, with 7 bases between. DNA for the CDR3: TGTGCCAGCAGCTTAGCTAGAAGTTACAATGAGCAGTTCTTC. Its protein product is CASSLARSYNEQFF. The full variable domain, its missing parts supplied by reference TRBV7-8 and TRBJ2-1, is GAGVSQSPRYKVAKRGQDVALRCDPISGHVSLFWYQQALGQGPEFLTYFQNEAQLDKSGLPSDRFFAERPEGSVSTLKIQRTQQEDSAVYLCASSLARSYNEQFFGPGTRLTVL.

V gene TRBV12-3 or TRBV12-4 combines with J gene TRBJ2-3; D assignment may be TRBD1 or TRBD2 (6 bases each). V was cut by 6 bases and J by 4 bases, with 17 bases left in between. CDR3 size: 15 residues. The CDR3 region has the DNA TGTGCCAGCAGCCGTCCCGGGGGCTCGGCAGATACGCAGTATTTT. Protein product: CASSRPGGSADTQYF.

The table lists this clonotype with a few counts. The chain is built from TRBV20-1 and TRBJ1-4; no clear D. The V gene lost 4 bases and the J gene lost 1 base, with 19 bases spanning the gap. This CDR3 is built from 17 residues. CDR1 DFQATT and CDR2 SNEGSKA come from the germline V gene (reference sequence). CDR3: CSAIPGEDAGTNEKLFF. The CDR3 DNA reads TGCAGTGCTATCCCCGGCGAGGACGCGGGAACTAATGAAAAACTGTTTTTT.

A few counts support this clonotype. V is TRBV6-2 or TRBV6-3 and J is TRBJ2-5; TRBD2 is a possible D gene (6 bases). The J call is in doubt because the DNA end fits TRBJ2-7 better. The CDR3 is made up of 14 amino acids. CDR1 is MNHEY and CDR2 is SVGEGT in the germline V gene. DNA of the CDR3: TGTGCCAGCAGTTACACCGCACAGCGGGCCGAGCAGTACTTC. Protein product: CASSYTAQRAEQYF.

DNA of the CDR3: TGCAGTGCTAAAGACAGATATTCAAAAAACATTCAGTACTTC. It translates to CSAKDRYSKNIQYF. The V and J genes are TRBV20-1 and TRBJ2-4, with TRBD1 as a possible D gene (5 bases). The CDR3 runs 14 residues. V was pared by 4 bases and J by 4 bases, with 14 bases between. Per the germline V gene, CDR1 is DFQATT and CDR2 is SNEGSKA (reference sequence).

V gene TRBV6-6 combines with J gene TRBJ2-3; D is unclear. The CDR3 spans 14 residues. Trimming stripped 1 base from V and 4 bases from J, with 9 bases between. CDR1 is MNHNY, CDR2 SVGAGI, per germline (reference sequence). The chain's CDR3 is CASSYYGPPDTQYF. In nucleotides, the CDR3 is TGTGCCAGCAGTTACTATGGACCCCCAGATACGCAGTATTTT.

The V call is TRBV15, the J call TRBJ2-5, with 7 bases that match TRBD2. Germline CDR1 and CDR2: LNHNV and YYDKDF (reference sequence). The trim removed 0 bases at V and 4 bases at J, leaving 5 bases unmatched. The CDR3 has 15 residues. The CDR3 DNA sequence: TGTGCCACCAGCAGAGATTCAGGGAGGGGAGAGACCCAGTACTTC. Translated, it gives CATSRDSGRGETQYF. Full variable domain (outside the CDR3, taken from reference TRBV15 and TRBJ2-5): DAMVIQNPRYQVTQFGKPVTLSCSQTLNHNVMYWYQQKSSQAPKLLFHYYDKDFNNEADTPDNFQSRRPNTSFCFLDIRSPGLGDTAMYLCATSRDSGRGETQYFGPGTRLLVL.

The V call is TRBV20-1, the J call TRBJ2-3, with TRBD2 matching over 8 bases. The germline gives CDR1 DFQATT, CDR2 SNEGSKA (reference sequence). Trimming removed 6 bases from V and 4 bases from J; junction bases left unmatched: 9. The CDR3 runs 14 residues. DNA of the CDR3: TGCAGTGCGAAGGGGGGACTAGGGGCAGATACGCAGTATTTT. As protein: CSAKGGLGADTQYF.

V and J are TRBV11-3 and TRBJ2-5, with D possibly being TRBD2 (6 bases). Trimming took 5 bases from V and 4 from J, leaving 26 bases between them. CDR1 and CDR2 from the germline V gene are SGHNT and YENEEA. The CDR3 covers 18 residues. The CDR3 nucleotides are TGTGCCAGCAGCCCCCGGGTTGGGCGGGAAGCGAACCGAGAGACCCAGTACTTC. Protein sequence: CASSPRVGREANRETQYF. The variable domain in full, completed from reference TRBV11-3 and TRBJ2-5, reads EAGVVQSPRYKIIEKKQPVAFWCNPISGHNTLYWYLQNLGQGPELLIRYENEEAVDDSQLPKDRFSAERLKGVDSTLKIQPAELGDSAVYLCASSPRVGREANRETQYFGPGTRLLVL.

This clonotype was observed a few times. The rearrangement uses TRBV7-9 and TRBJ1-1; a weak D match, TRBD1 (5 bases). Trimming stripped 1 base from V and 7 bases from J, with 7 bases between. Per germline, CDR1 SEHNR and CDR2 FQNEAQ (reference sequence). The CDR3 runs to 12 residues. The CDR3 sequence: CASSLGQYEAFF. CDR3 DNA: TGTGCCAGCAGCTTAGGACAGTATGAAGCTTTCTTT.

The V call is TRBV20-1, the J call TRBJ2-4; D unresolved. This CDR3 is built from 14 residues. V gave up 6 bases and J gave up 5 bases, with 17 bases separating them. Germline V CDR1 and CDR2: DFQATT, SNEGSKA (reference sequence). The CDR3 DNA sequence: TGCAGTGCGCAGATGCCTCCCCCGGAAAACATTCAGTACTTC. Its translation is CSAQMPPPENIQYF.

In this sample, this clonotype turned up a few times. This sequence joins TRBV3-1 and TRBJ1-4; TRBD1 is a possible D gene (5 bases). Germline assignment: CDR1 LGHDT and CDR2 YNNKEL (reference sequence). The CDR3 has 18 residues. Trimming left V 1 base short and J 7 bases short, with 22 bases between. The CDR3 bases are TGTGCCAGCAGCCAAGTTCTGGGGACGACGACCGGTTTTGAAAAACTGTTTTTT. This codes for CASSQVLGTTTGFEKLFF.

This clonotype was seen a handful of times. The rearrangement uses TRBV29-1 and TRBJ2-2; 7 positions match TRBD2. In germline, CDR1 is SQVTM, CDR2 ANQGSEA. The CDR3 is 15 amino acids. J lost 4 bases, V lost 1 base, and 6 bases had no gene match. The CDR3 sequence is CSVEGEGAGTGELFF. CDR3 in DNA: TGCAGCGTTGAAGGGGAGGGAGCCGGCACCGGGGAGCTGTTTTTT.

Concerning this clonotype itself: The junction departs from germline at one end; a sequencing error may be responsible. This chain uses TRBV7-9 with TRBJ2-5; 7 bases are a match to TRBD1. Germline V gives CDR1 SEHNR, CDR2 FQNEAQ (reference sequence). This CDR3 comprises 14 residues. CDR3 DNA sequence: TGTGCCGGCAGCAAGCGGACCAGGGGGGAGACCCAGTACTTC. As protein: CAGSKRTRGETQYF. Complete variable domain (other parts from reference TRBV7-9 and TRBJ2-5): DTGVSQNPRHKITKRGQNVTFRCDPISEHNRLYWYRQTLGQGPEFLTYFQNEAQLEKSRLLSDRFSAERPKGSFSTLEIQRTEQGDSAMYLCAGSKRTRGETQYFGPGTRLLVL.

CDR3 sequence: CASSVHRSGQDTQYF. The DNA for the CDR3 is TGTGCCAGCAGCGTCCACCGCTCAGGGCAAGATACGCAGTATTTT. This chain joins TRBV7-9 and TRBJ2-3; possibly TRBD1 for D (5 bases). V gave up 5 bases and J gave up 5 bases, with 17 bases separating them. CDR3 size: 15 residues. The germline CDR1 and CDR2 sequences are SEHNR and FQNEAQ (reference sequence).

The chain recombines TRBV7-2 with TRBJ2-5; 7 bases match TRBD2. Trimming at V came to 7 bases and at J to 5 bases, leaving 7 bases not matched to a gene. CDR3 size: 13 residues. Germline values: CDR1 SGHTA, CDR2 FQGNSA. CDR3 protein: CASTQGGDETQYF. The CDR3 DNA is TGTGCCAGCACCCAGGGAGGGGACGAGACCCAGTACTTC.

The V call is TRBV6-4, the J call TRBJ2-1, with a tentative D call TRBD2 (6 bases). V lost 3 bases to trimming and J lost 8 bases, with 11 bases between them. The CDR3 length is 13 residues. Looked up from germline, CDR1 is MRHNA and CDR2 is SNTAGT. The CDR3, as DNA: TGTGCCAGCAGTGAACGGGGAGGATATGAGCAGTTCTTC. This encodes CASSERGGYEQFF.

The chain links TRBV11-2 to TRBJ1-1; D unresolved. This CDR3 is 15 amino acids long. Trimming removed 1 base at V and 7 bases at J, with 16 bases between. Germline lookup yields CDR1 SGHAT and CDR2 FQNNGV. The CDR3, as DNA: TGTGCCAGCAGCTTAGTGGTGATAGGGAAAGGTGAAGCTTTCTTT. Protein: CASSLVVIGKGEAFF.